Each of the 13 T cell receptor beta chains below was sequenced from the same sample in a study of beta chain features in type 1 diabetes. Study-wide points: Type 1 diabetes patients showed a moderate but significant shortening of TCRB CDR3s in all four CD4+ subsets.

Expressed TCRB transcripts were sequenced after all isolated RNA was converted to cDNA. The repertoire was sequenced with immunoSEQ multiplex PCR; TCRdb's copy has only in-frame clones and lacks some. The sample comprises almost 350,000 clones, around 8.5% of which are singletons, and about 1% rests with the top ten. What these receptors recognize is not known. The material sequenced was central memory CD4+ T cells from blood. The receptors stem from a man aged 25 to 40 with type 1 diabetes.

CDR3: CASTSSITGELFF. The CDR3 DNA is TGTGCCAGCACCAGCAGTATCACCGGGGAGCTGTTTTTT. The rearrangement joins TRBV7-9 to TRBJ2-2; D uncertain. This CDR3 region has 13 residues. From germline, CDR1 is SEHNR and CDR2 FQNEAQ (reference sequence). V shed 7 bases and J shed 4 bases, with 10 bases lying between them.

This clone showed up just a few times. The V gene is TRBV6-1, the J gene TRBJ1-3; 7 bases line up with TRBD1. The trim removed 7 bases at V and 7 bases at J, leaving 10 bases unmatched. Germline V gene data show CDR1 as MNHNS and CDR2 as SASEGT. The CDR3 runs 14 residues. The CDR3 here is CASTLGTVRNTIYF. Here the CDR3 DNA reads TGTGCCAGCACCCTCGGGACAGTGAGGAACACCATATATTTT.

This clone was picked up a small number of times. The V gene is TRBV7-2, the J gene TRBJ2-3; perhaps TRBD1 as D (6 bases). This CDR3 has 14 amino acids. Trimming pared 5 bases from V and 5 bases from J, leaving 14 bases between. From germline, CDR1 is SGHTA and CDR2 FQGNSA. The CDR3 spells CASSRNRDGDTQYF. In nucleotides, the CDR3 is TGTGCCAGCAGCCGCAACAGGGACGGAGATACGCAGTATTTT.

There are a few counts of this clone. The gene calls are TRBV7-2 and TRBJ2-7; either TRBD1 or TRBD2 may supply D (5 bases each). The V gene lost 4 bases and the J gene lost 0 bases, with 10 bases spanning the gap. Germline values: CDR1 SGHTA, CDR2 FQGNSA. The CDR3 extends over 14 amino acids. CDR3 bases: TGTGCCAGCAGCTATAAGGGACCCTCCTACGAGCAGTACTTC. Its translation: CASSYKGPSYEQYF.

The chain recombines TRBV7-9 with TRBJ2-7; a weak D match, TRBD2 (5 bases). The germline V and J ends were trimmed by 1 base and 5 bases, with 18 bases remaining between them. Germline assignment: CDR1 SEHNR and CDR2 FQNEAQ (reference sequence). The CDR3 has 16 residues. The CDR3 spells CASSLVFGEGINEQYF. CDR3 coding DNA: TGTGCCAGCAGCTTAGTCTTTGGTGAGGGAATTAACGAGCAGTACTTC.

The chain couples TRBV18 to TRBJ1-2; maybe TRBD1 (6 bases). V lost 2 bases and J lost 6, with 7 bases in between. The CDR3 is made up of 12 amino acids. Germline loops: CDR1 KGHSH, CDR2 LQKENI. CDR3 nucleotide sequence: TGTGCCAGCTCACCAGGGGGCAATGGCTACACCTTC. Its protein product is CASSPGGNGYTF.

V is TRBV6-4 and J is TRBJ2-1, with D hard to call. V lost 2 bases, J lost 8 bases, and 10 bases lay in between. The CDR3 is 13 amino acids. CDR1 and CDR2 (germline): MRHNA, SNTAGT. The CDR3 loop is CASSDDRWDEQFF. The CDR3 bases are TGTGCCAGCAGTGACGACCGATGGGATGAGCAGTTCTTC.

The rearrangement uses TRBV7-9 and TRBJ2-5; TRBD2 agrees at 10 bases. The CDR3 covers 15 residues. Germline V lookup: CDR1 SEHNR, CDR2 FQNEAQ (reference sequence). Trimming removed 7 bases from V and 1 base from J; junction bases left unmatched: 6. CDR3 nucleotide sequence: TGTGCCAGCAATACTAGACTAGCGGGCCAAGAGACCCAGTACTTC. Encoded protein: CASNTRLAGQETQYF.

V is TRBV5-1 and J is TRBJ2-2; D uncertain. The germline CDR1 and CDR2 sequences are SGHRS and YFSETQ. Trimming removed 0 bases from V and 3 bases from J, with 12 bases in between. The CDR3 loop spans 16 amino acids. This chain's CDR3 is CASSLESGYDTGELFF. Written as DNA, the CDR3 is TGCGCCAGCAGCTTGGAATCTGGGTACGACACCGGGGAGCTGTTTTTT. The variable domain in full, with the rest retrieved from reference TRBV5-1 and TRBJ2-2, is KAGVTQTPRYLIKTRGQQVTLSCSPISGHRSVSWYQQTPGQGLQFLFEYFSETQRNKGNFPGRFSGRQFSNSRSEMNVSTLELGDSALYLCASSLESGYDTGELFFGEGSRLTVL.

This clone appeared a few times. The V and J genes are TRBV9 and TRBJ2-1, with 11 bases fitting TRBD2. The CDR3 totals 15 residues. Germline V gene sequence: CDR1 SGDLS, CDR2 YYNGEE. V gave up 4 bases and J gave up 8 bases; unmatched junction bases: 8. The CDR3 is CASSLGGTSGYEQFF. CDR3 DNA: TGTGCCAGCAGCTTAGGAGGGACTAGCGGATATGAGCAGTTCTTC.

Concerning this clone itself: Other DNA sequences of this sample code for an identical CDR3. The J gene is TRBJ1-1, the V gene TRBV20-1; D is uncertain. V was clipped by 1 base and J by 5 bases, with 2 bases between them. This CDR3 region has 10 residues. Germline CDR1 is DFQATT and CDR2 is SNEGSKA (reference sequence). The CDR3 here is CSARGTEAFF. The CDR3 nucleotides read TGCAGTGCTAGAGGGACTGAAGCTTTCTTT.

The table lists this clone with a few counts. The rearrangement links TRBV13 to TRBJ2-3, with 12 nucleotides matching TRBD2. CDR1 PRHDT and CDR2 FYEKMQ come from the germline V gene (reference sequence). Trimming cost V 6 bases and J 1 base; bases outside gene matches: 5. This CDR3 has 16 residues. CDR3 DNA sequence: TGTGCCAGCAGTCCTTCTAGCGGGGGGGGCACAGATACGCAGTATTTT. Amino acid sequence: CASSPSSGGGTDTQYF.

This clone was counted a few times. The chain links TRBV28 to TRBJ2-5; D possibly corresponds to TRBD2 (7 bases). The DNA end favors TRBJ2-7, so the J call may be wrong. Germline V CDR1 and CDR2: MDHEN, SYDVKM. CDR3 length: 15 amino acids. The CDR3: CASSAGARDLHEQYF. The CDR3 coding sequence is TGTGCCAGCAGCGCGGGGGCCAGGGATCTCCACGAGCAGTACTTC.